This T cell receptor beta chain emerged from a study of OX40 agonist ivuxolimab in advanced cancers. Whole-study context: Previous treatment with anti-PD-1, anti-PD-L1 or anti-CTLA-4 therapy was allowed; approximately 40% had received some. Study results and caveats: Individuals who were partial responders at 0.1-3.0 mg/kg had clonal expansion that ranked among the lowest. CD4+ and CD8+ blood T cells expanded clonally by week 6 at 0.1 to 3.0 mg/kg.

Germline V gene sequence: CDR1 MDHEN, CDR2 SYDVKM. The CDR3 is 13 amino acids. Produced via immunoSEQ multiplex PCR; TCRdb's table is partial and in-frame only. The table shows more than 50,000 clones, with roughly nine tenths occurring only once. As for this clone: The antigen is unknown.

The rearrangement links TRBV28 to TRBJ2-5, with TRBD2 matching 9 bases. The DNA end is more similar to TRBJ2-7, so the J call may be wrong. This sequence originates from an adult with an advanced solid tumor such as melanoma, head and neck, liver or kidney cancer. The sequencing here drew on CD4+ or CD8+ T cells sorted from blood, taken in a trial of the OX40 agonist ivuxolimab. In nucleotides, the CDR3 is TGTGCCAGCAGCTTAGCGGGAGCTGACGAGCAGTACTTC. Translated: CASSLAGADEQYF.